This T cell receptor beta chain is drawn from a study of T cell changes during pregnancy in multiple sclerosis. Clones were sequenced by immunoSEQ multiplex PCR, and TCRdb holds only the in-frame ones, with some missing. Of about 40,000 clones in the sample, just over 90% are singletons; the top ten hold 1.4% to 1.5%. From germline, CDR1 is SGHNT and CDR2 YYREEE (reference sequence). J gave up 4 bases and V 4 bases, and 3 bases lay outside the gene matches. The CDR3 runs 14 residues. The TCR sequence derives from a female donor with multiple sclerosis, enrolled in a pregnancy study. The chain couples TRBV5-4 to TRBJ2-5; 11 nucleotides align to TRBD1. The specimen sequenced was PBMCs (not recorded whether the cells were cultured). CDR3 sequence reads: CASSRDRGSETQYF. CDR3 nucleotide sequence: TGTGCCAGCAGCAGGGACAGGGGGTCAGAGACCCAGTACTTC.